The 4 T cell receptor beta chains presented below share a single source sample, sequenced in a study of OX40 agonist ivuxolimab in advanced cancers. The library was produced with the immunoSEQ multiplex PCR assay. Entries here come from immuneACCESS through TCRdb and include only in-frame sequences with V and J called. Some clones fail to appear in such tables; in the studies checked, an unresolved V gene covers under half of the shortfall, and the cause of the remainder is unknown. The sample has about 130,000 clones on record, 85% to 95% of them singletons. The ten largest clones represent 0.8% to 1% of the sample. Sequenced material: CD4+ or CD8+ T cells sorted from blood, taken in a trial of the OX40 agonist ivuxolimab. The receptors here all came from an adult with an advanced solid tumor such as melanoma, head and neck, liver or kidney cancer.

The V gene is TRBV7-2, the J gene TRBJ1-3; TRBD1 might be the D (6 bases). The CDR3 is 15 amino acids. CDR1 is SGHTA, CDR2 FQGNSA, per germline. Trimming stripped 5 bases from V and 0 bases from J, with 11 bases between. The chain's CDR3 is CASSPGTNSGNTIYF. The CDR3 nucleotides read TGTGCCAGCAGCCCCGGGACAAACTCTGGAAACACCATATATTTT.

The V gene is TRBV5-4, the J gene TRBJ1-1; 7 bases fit TRBD1. Germline CDR1 and CDR2: SGHNT and YYREEE (reference sequence). Losses at the gene ends were 4 bases for V and 7 bases for J; bases not matched to a gene: 10. The CDR3 length is 14 residues. This CDR3 is CASSGGQTRNEAFF. The DNA of the CDR3 is TGTGCCAGCAGCGGGGGACAGACTCGAAATGAAGCTTTCTTT.

CDR3 in amino acids: CASSIADRPEKAFF. DNA of the CDR3: TGTGCCAGTAGTATAGCAGACAGGCCCGAAAAAGCTTTCTTT. This chain uses TRBV19 with TRBJ1-1; D is perhaps TRBD1 (6 bases). V lost 1 base and J lost 9, with 15 bases in between. Germline V gene data show CDR1 as LNHDA and CDR2 as SQIVND (reference sequence). The CDR3 spans 14 residues.

This chain joins TRBV10-1 and TRBJ2-7, with 13 bases lining up with TRBD2. The CDR3 is made up of 14 amino acids. Trimming cost V 4 bases and J 5 bases; bases outside gene matches: 2. In germline, CDR1 is WNHNN, CDR2 SYGVQD (reference sequence). CDR3: CASSGTSGSHEQYF. The CDR3 DNA reads TGCGCCAGCAGTGGGACTAGCGGGAGCCACGAGCAGTACTTC.